The entry below gives a single T cell receptor (beta chain) sequence along with its context. Its matching antigen is unknown. The data are from a study of post-analysis software for immune sequencing data. cDNA libraries of TCR beta carried unique molecular identifiers. Some 500,000 cDNA molecules were obtained per 1 to 10 million input T cells. TCRdb recomputed calls from the PCR reads with MiXCR, one row per CDR3 protein. The profile covers about 820,000 distinct CDR3 sequences, with approximately 50% appearing a single time and under 6% taken by the ten largest. CDR1 is SGHVS, CDR2 FNYEAQ, per germline. V was shortened by 1 base and J by 5 bases, with 20 bases between the two germline ends. This CDR3 has 17 residues. Study findings and constraints: F-measure co-clustering was strong for batch-matched samples. TRBV5-6, TRBV5-1 and TRBV20-1 were among several TRBV segments more frequent in patients than controls.

The sequencing sample was made of blood. The rearrangement links TRBV7-6 to TRBJ2-5; possible D gene TRBD2, 6 bases. The source is a girl aged 5 to 17 with multiple sclerosis. DNA for the CDR3: TGTGCCAGCAGCTTAGGGGTTGGAGGGATAACCGGGGAGACCCAGTACTTC. Residues: CASSLGVGGITGETQYF.